A selection of T cell receptor beta chains follows, all from one sample in a study of T-cell memory formation after mild COVID-19. Via MiXCR, TCRdb re-called the 5' RACE reads, giving one row per CDR3 protein. The sample carries approximately 340,000 distinct CDR3 sequences, approximately 15% recorded once. Sample: PBMCs or a T cell subset sorted from them (not recorded which). Receptors were obtained from a man aged 18 to 29 who had mild COVID-19 (a few samples of this study predate the infection). Cell type and time point are not known. The CDR3 runs from the conserved cysteine through the conserved F or W. Each record gives: clone size, D gene, CDR3 length, J gene, V gene, CDR3 protein, CDR3 DNA. D genes are given only for firm matches. Clone size, where shown, is once, few, many, or a class for clones that have expanded.

>NA|NA|16|TRBJ1-3|TRBV6-5
CASSPYGQSPGNTIYF
TGTGCCAGCAGTCCCTACGGGCAATCGCCTGGAAACACCATATATTTT
>many|NA|16|TRBJ1-4|TRBV6-2/TRBV6-3
CASSPRRRTAPEKLFF
TGTGCCAGCAGTCCAAGACGTCGGACAGCACCTGAAAAACTGTTTTTT
>NA|TRBD2|12|TRBJ2-1|TRBV7-7
CASSERGGEQFF
TGTGCTAGCAGCGAGCGGGGGGGCGAACAGTTCTTC
>NA|NA|11|TRBJ2-3|TRBV20-1
CSARPGDTQYF
TGCAGTGCTAGGCCAGGAGATACGCAGTATTTT
>NA|NA|13|TRBJ2-1|TRBV5-1
CASSLGNYNEQFF
TGCGCCAGCAGCTTGGGCAACTACAATGAGCAGTTCTTC
>NA|TRBD1|16|TRBJ1-2|TRBV3-1
CASSLQEGQGPWGYTF
TGTGCCAGCAGCCTCCAGGAAGGACAGGGCCCTTGGGGCTACACCTTC
>few|NA|14|TRBJ2-3|TRBV20-1
CSAYDTTSTDTQYF
TGCAGTGCCTATGACACAACTAGCACAGATACGCAGTATTTT
>few|TRBD1|16|TRBJ2-3|TRBV9
CASSALRTGLADTQYF
TGTGCCAGCAGCGCACTCCGGACAGGGCTGGCGGATACGCAGTATTTT
>many|TRBD2|15|TRBJ2-1|TRBV7-2
CASRGSSGSYNEQFF
TGTGCCAGCAGGGGATCTAGCGGGAGCTACAATGAGCAGTTCTTC
>many|TRBD2|18|TRBJ2-1|TRBV5-1
CASSLGSSGKSSYNEQFF
TGCGCCAGCAGCTTGGGATCTAGCGGGAAGAGCTCCTACAATGAGCAGTTCTTC
>few|NA|14|TRBJ2-2|TRBV6-5
CASRKGENTGELFF
TGTGCCAGCAGGAAGGGCGAGAACACCGGGGAGCTGTTTTTT
>many|NA|18|TRBJ2-1|TRBV12-5
CASGPPRGKGFSYNEQFF
TGTGCTAGTGGCCCGCCCCGGGGGAAGGGGTTCTCCTACAATGAGCAGTTCTTC
>few|NA|16|TRBJ1-2|TRBV7-9
CATLEDHRPGNYGYTF
TGTGCCACCCTGGAGGATCACCGTCCGGGGAACTATGGCTACACCTTC
>few|TRBD2|14|TRBJ2-5|TRBV5-1
CASSLGLAVETQYF
TGCGCCAGCAGCTTGGGACTAGCGGTAGAGACCCAGTACTTC
>few|NA|14|TRBJ2-1|TRBV12-3/TRBV12-4
CASSFHSSYNEQFF
TGTGCCAGCAGTTTTCACAGCTCCTACAATGAGCAGTTCTTC
>many|TRBD2|19|TRBJ2-3|TRBV3-1
CASSQKGLAGGLRTDTQYF
TGTGCCAGCAGCCAAAAGGGACTAGCGGGGGGCCTTCGAACAGATACGCAGTATTTT
>few|NA|17|TRBJ1-2|TRBV7-9
CASSPLRGSLLNYGYTF
TGTGCCAGCAGCCCCCTGAGGGGCAGTTTATTGAACTATGGCTACACCTTC
>NA|NA|13|TRBJ2-7|TRBV2
CASSAEETNEQYF
TGTGCCAGCAGTGCTGAGGAGACAAACGAGCAGTACTTC
>few|TRBD2|16|TRBJ2-1|TRBV4-3
CASSQAVGLAGYEQFF
TGCGCCAGCAGCCAAGCTGTAGGACTAGCGGGGTATGAGCAGTTCTTC
>many|TRBD2|16|TRBJ2-5|TRBV4-2
CASSPGLAGLSETQYF
TGTGCCAGCAGCCCCGGACTAGCGGGCCTTTCGGAGACCCAGTACTTC
>few|TRBD2|14|TRBJ2-1|TRBV6-5
CASSYPGTRAEQFF
TGTGCCAGCAGTTACCCCGGGACTAGAGCTGAGCAGTTCTTC
>few|NA|13|TRBJ1-4|TRBV4-3
CASSQDRAEKLFF
TGCGCCAGCAGCCAAGATAGGGCCGAAAAACTGTTTTTT
>few|TRBD1|16|TRBJ2-1|TRBV7-9
CASSFPGQGINHEQFF
TGTGCCAGCAGCTTTCCGGGACAGGGAATCAACCATGAGCAGTTCTTC